These 21 T cell receptor beta chains were all obtained from the same sample, sequenced in a study of blood T cells in healthy people across ages. A second PCR, run for about 6 to 12 cycles, used a sample-barcoded 5' primer plus a J-beta primer mix. TCRdb passed the 5' RACE reads through MiXCR, listing each CDR3 protein once. Here the sample spans about 510,000 distinct CDR3 sequences, about 27% being singletons. The same specimen was also included in a second study, on T cells of mothers and their children.

What was sequenced was blood. These receptors all stem from a boy younger than 10 in good health.

The J gene is TRBJ2-5, the V gene TRBV5-1, with 8 nucleotides matching TRBD2. Near its end, the DNA agrees better with TRBJ2-7, so the J call may be wrong. The germline gives CDR1 SGHRS, CDR2 YFSETQ. This CDR3 contains 15 residues. In DNA form, the CDR3 reads TGCGCCAGCAGACCTCAGCGGGGGTACTCCTACGAGCAGTACTTC. The encoded protein is CASRPQRGYSYEQYF.

This clonotype was seen more than once but under ten times. This chain links TRBV20-1 with TRBJ1-4, with 7 bases matching TRBD1. The CDR3 is made up of 16 amino acids. Germline assignment: CDR1 DFQATT and CDR2 SNEGSKA (reference sequence). J gave up 7 bases and V 3 bases, and 14 bases lay outside the gene matches. The CDR3 region is CSARATEGARVEKLFF. In DNA form, the CDR3 reads TGCAGTGCTAGGGCAACGGAGGGGGCGAGGGTTGAAAAACTGTTTTTT.

This clonotype was detected only a few times. J is TRBJ2-6 and V is TRBV11-2, with D hard to call. Germline V gene sequence: CDR1 SGHAT, CDR2 FQNNGV. Trimming took 4 bases from V and 2 from J, leaving 12 bases between them. The CDR3 extends over 16 amino acids. The CDR3 DNA reads TGTGCCAGCAGCTCTTCAGGAACCACTGGGGCCAACGTCCTGACTTTC. This gives the protein CASSSSGTTGANVLTF. Full variable domain (outside the CDR3, taken from reference TRBV11-2 and TRBJ2-6): EAGVAQSPRYKIIEKRQSVAFWCNPISGHATLYWYQQILGQGPKLLIQFQNNGVVDDSQLPKDRFSAERLKGVDSTLKIQPAKLEDSAVYLCASSSSGTTGANVLTFGAGSRLTVL.

The chain recombines TRBV7-2 with TRBJ2-3; maybe TRBD1 (6 bases). The V end was cut by 5 bases, the J end by 2 bases, with 11 bases between. The CDR3 contains 14 residues. Germline CDR1 is SGHTA and CDR2 is FQGNSA. The CDR3 DNA follows: TGTGCCAGCAGCCAGCGACAGGACACAGATACGCAGTATTTT. Translating it yields CASSQRQDTDTQYF.

The chain uses TRBV19 and TRBJ1-4; D perhaps matches TRBD1 (6 bases). The V gene lost 4 bases and the J gene lost 6 bases, with 15 bases spanning the gap. The CDR3 consists of 15 residues. From germline, CDR1 is LNHDA and CDR2 SQIVND (reference sequence). The CDR3 spells CASSTRSGHHEKLFF. The CDR3 coding sequence is TGTGCCAGTAGTACCCGATCGGGACATCATGAAAAACTGTTTTTT.

The chain combines TRBV9 with TRBJ2-1, with 7 bases that match TRBD1. CDR3 length: 17 residues. The ends lost 1 base at V and 4 bases at J; junction bases unmatched: 11. Germline assignment: CDR1 SGDLS and CDR2 YYNGEE. CDR3 sequence: CASSVNVWGTDYNEQFF. The DNA of the CDR3 is TGTGCCAGCAGCGTAAATGTATGGGGGACAGATTACAATGAGCAGTTCTTC.

Written as DNA, the CDR3 is TGTGCCAGCAGCCTTTACCGGACAGTGGGCAACGAGCAGTACTTC. Translated: CASSLYRTVGNEQYF. This rearrangement joins TRBV6-2 or TRBV6-3 to TRBJ2-7; TRBD1 might be the D (6 bases). Trimming took off 6 bases at V and 5 bases at J, with 20 bases between the two ends. The CDR3 has 15 amino acids. CDR1 and CDR2 (germline): MNHEY, SVGEGT.

J is TRBJ1-2 and V is TRBV6-5, with 7 nucleotides matching TRBD1. The junction had 7 bases not matched to a gene; V was cut back by 4 bases and J by 2 bases. Germline CDR1 is MNHEY and CDR2 is SVGAGI. This CDR3 region has 15 residues. CDR3 amino acids: CASSSYATGNYGYTF. Here the CDR3 DNA reads TGTGCCAGCAGTTCCTACGCGACAGGGAACTATGGCTACACCTTC.

This clonotype appeared a few times. In nucleotides, the CDR3 is TGTGCCAGCAGCCAAGGAGGCCGACGCACCTTC. This gives the protein CASSQGGRRTF. This sequence joins TRBV14 and TRBJ1-2, with D hard to call. The CDR3 has 11 residues. Per germline, CDR1 SGHDN and CDR2 FVKESK. V lost 1 base and J lost 13, with 10 bases in between.

This chain uses TRBV14 with TRBJ2-1; possible D gene TRBD2, 6 bases. Trimming shortened V by 0 bases and J by 7 bases, and 16 bases separated the two germline ends. This CDR3 is built from 16 residues. Germline assignment: CDR1 SGHDN and CDR2 FVKESK. The CDR3 sequence: CASSQDLGHGLNEQFF. The CDR3 bases are TGTGCCAGCAGCCAAGATTTGGGTCACGGACTAAATGAGCAGTTCTTC.

Comment on this clonotype: One end of the junction is discordant with germline, which a read error may explain. The chain links TRBV5-5 to TRBJ2-5; no firm D call. This CDR3 comprises 13 residues. Germline V gives CDR1 SGHKS, CDR2 YYEKEE (reference sequence). The CDR3 DNA sequence: TGTGCCGGCAGCTTGGTGGCCCCAGAGACCCAGTACTTC. Its translation: CAGSLVAPETQYF.

The chain employs TRBV2 and TRBJ2-1, with TRBD2 identical over 10 bases. Germline loops: CDR1 SNHLY, CDR2 FYNNEI. With V trimmed by 5 bases and J by 6 bases, 7 bases remained unmatched. This CDR3 is 15 amino acids long. CDR3 residues: CASSRSGGDFNEQFF. The CDR3 nucleotides read TGTGCCAGCAGTCGAAGCGGGGGGGACTTCAATGAGCAGTTCTTC. Complete variable domain (other parts from reference TRBV2 and TRBJ2-1): EPEVTQTPSHQVTQMGQEVILRCVPISNHLYFYWYRQILGQKVEFLVSFYNNEISEKSEIFDDQFSVERPDGSNFTLKIRSTKLEDSAMYFCASSRSGGDFNEQFFGPGTRLTVL.

V and J are TRBV12-3 or TRBV12-4 and TRBJ2-7, with 8 bases lining up with TRBD1. This CDR3 has 13 amino acids. With 4 bases clipped from V and 3 bases from J, the junction kept 2 bases outside the gene matches. The CDR3 protein is CASSSGGLYEQYF. CDR3 DNA sequence: TGTGCCAGCAGTTCAGGGGGCCTCTACGAGCAGTACTTC.

Note on this clonotype: This may be a read error, as it is one base from a much larger clone. The genes are TRBV11-2 and TRBJ2-5; D gene ambiguous. The germline V gene has CDR1 SGHAT and CDR2 FQNNGV. The CDR3 loop spans 14 amino acids. This CDR3 is CANSFMAFQETQYF. The CDR3 DNA is TGTGCCAACAGCTTTATGGCTTTCCAAGAGACCCAGTACTTC.

The CDR3: CASSVAGTGYNEQFF. The CDR3 nucleotides are TGTGCCAGCAGCGTAGCGGGGACAGGGTACAATGAGCAGTTCTTC. The chain has TRBV9 and TRBJ2-5, with TRBD1 matching over 9 bases. The J call may be faulty, since TRBJ2-1 better matches the DNA end. The CDR3 covers 15 residues. CDR1 and CDR2 (germline): SGDLS, YYNGEE.

The chain couples TRBV3-1 to TRBJ2-2; 7 bases map to TRBD1. Trimming removed 0 bases from V and 5 bases from J; junction bases left unmatched: 9. Germline V gives CDR1 LGHDT, CDR2 YNNKEL (reference sequence). The CDR3 has 17 amino acids. In DNA form, the CDR3 reads TGTGCCAGCAGCCAAGATCTGGACAGGCTTTTTACCGGGGAGCTGTTTTTT. Residues: CASSQDLDRLFTGELFF. The complete variable domain, with remaining parts taken from reference TRBV3-1 and TRBJ2-2, reads DTAVSQTPKYLVTQMGNDKSIKCEQNLGHDTMYWYKQDSKKFLKIMFSYNNKELIINETVPNRFSPKSPDKAHLNLHINSLELGDSAVYFCASSQDLDRLFTGELFFGEGSRLTVL.

The chain combines TRBV12-3 or TRBV12-4 with TRBJ2-3, with 10 bases lining up with TRBD2. The CDR3 length is 17 residues. Trimming at V came to 6 bases and at J to 2 bases, leaving 11 bases not matched to a gene. As DNA, the CDR3 is TGTGCCAGCAGGCCGCCTCGGACTAGCGGTTACACAGATACGCAGTATTTT. Amino acid sequence: CASRPPRTSGYTDTQYF.

This clonotype came up a few times. The chain combines TRBV30 with TRBJ2-7, with 7 bases fitting TRBD1. The ends lost 1 base at V and 2 bases at J; junction bases unmatched: 5. Germline assignment: CDR1 GTSNPN and CDR2 SVGIG (reference sequence). The CDR3 extends over 14 amino acids. The CDR3, as DNA: TGTGCCTGGAGTGCCAACAGGGGACCCTACGAGCAGTACTTC. Residues: CAWSANRGPYEQYF.

This clonotype has just a few counts. The chain couples TRBV10-3 to TRBJ1-2, with D perhaps TRBD1 (6 bases). The CDR3 length is 12 residues. The germline V and J ends were trimmed by 10 bases and 8 bases, with 17 bases remaining between them. Germline V CDR1 and CDR2: ENHRY, SYGVKD. CDR3 DNA sequence: TGTGCCACACAGGGCTTGGGCACAGGCTACACCTTC. Protein: CATQGLGTGYTF.

At least ten counts were recorded for this clonotype. This sequence joins TRBV6-2 or TRBV6-3 and TRBJ2-1; TRBD2 aligns across 7 bases. This CDR3 has 15 residues. The junction had 7 bases not matched to a gene; V was cut back by 7 bases and J by 1 base. Per the germline V gene, CDR1 is MNHEY and CDR2 is SVGEGT. The CDR3 sequence is CASTSSGGSYNEQFF. The CDR3 DNA sequence: TGTGCCAGCACTTCGTCCGGGGGGTCCTACAATGAGCAGTTCTTC.

The V and J genes are TRBV3-1 and TRBJ2-1, with D tentatively TRBD2 (5 bases). V was cut by 4 bases and J by 5 bases, with 18 bases left in between. The germline CDR1 and CDR2 sequences are LGHDT and YNNKEL (reference sequence). This CDR3 has 16 residues. The CDR3 DNA sequence: TGTGCCAGCAGCCTTTTGGACTCTCCCGACGACAATGAGCAGTTCTTC. Amino acids: CASSLLDSPDDNEQFF.